This T cell receptor (beta chain) appears in the sequencing data of a study of PD-L1 blockade in urothelial cancer. Documented time point: peripheral blood 6 weeks after treatment start. This table comes from immunoSEQ multiplex PCR, and its TCRdb copy is limited to in-frame clones, with some not included. The data hold over 100,000 clones, with around 90% observed a single time. The sequenced sample was PBMCs, obtained around atezolizumab (anti-PD-L1) treatment. The receptor was isolated from a man between 60 and 70 years old with urothelial cancer.

CDR3 in amino acids: CASSQAPRGETQYF. Here the CDR3 DNA reads TGCGCCAGCAGCCAGGCTCCAAGGGGGGAGACCCAGTACTTC. This sequence joins TRBV4-1 and TRBJ2-5; tentative D call: TRBD1 (6 bases). V was trimmed by 3 bases and J by 5 bases, leaving 13 bases between them. Germline V gene sequence: CDR1 MGHRA, CDR2 YSYEKL. The CDR3 runs 14 residues.